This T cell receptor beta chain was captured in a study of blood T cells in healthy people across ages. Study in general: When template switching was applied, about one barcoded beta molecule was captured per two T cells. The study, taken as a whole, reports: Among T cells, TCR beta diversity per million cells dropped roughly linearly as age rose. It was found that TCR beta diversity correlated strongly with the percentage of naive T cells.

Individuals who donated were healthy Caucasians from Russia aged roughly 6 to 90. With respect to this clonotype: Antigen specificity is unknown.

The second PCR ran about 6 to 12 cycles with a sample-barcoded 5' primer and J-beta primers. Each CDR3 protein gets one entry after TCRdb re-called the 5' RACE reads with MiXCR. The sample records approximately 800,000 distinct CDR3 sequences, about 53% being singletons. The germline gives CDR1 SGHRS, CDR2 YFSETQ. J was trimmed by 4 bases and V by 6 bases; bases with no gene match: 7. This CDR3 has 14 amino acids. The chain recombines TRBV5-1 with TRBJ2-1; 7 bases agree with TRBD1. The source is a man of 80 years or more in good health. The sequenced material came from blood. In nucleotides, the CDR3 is TGCGCCAGCATTGAGGGGGCGGGTTACAATGAGCAGTTCTTC. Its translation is CASIEGAGYNEQFF.